This TCR beta chain was retrieved from a study of cytomegalovirus exposure and HLA in healthy donors. Overall study findings and caveats: In a later analysis, HLA-associated beta chains showed higher expansion and lower generation probabilities than comparable chains. Earlier analysis looked at TCR beta V segments, and most were productive about 90% or about 30% of the time. The study put 150 or so TCR beta chains on its list as cytomegalovirus-associated.

The PCR made use of 60 Vbeta and 13 Jbeta primers. Profiling relied on immunoSEQ multiplex PCR, and the TCRdb table lists in-frame clones only, not all of them. The sample comprises 35,000 to 45,000 clones, around half of which are singletons, and 9% to 13% rests with the top ten. The CDR3 loop spans 13 amino acids. Per germline, CDR1 SGDLS and CDR2 YYNGEE. With 3 bases clipped from V and 11 bases from J, the junction kept 4 bases outside the gene matches. To note about this clone: Antigen specificity is unknown.

Investigators did not record CMV serostatus for this donor. Sequencing used PBMCs. The receptor was isolated from a human donor in good health. This sequence joins TRBV9 and TRBJ2-6; 8 positions match TRBD1. The CDR3 here is CASSGQGRHVLTF. The CDR3, as DNA: TGTGCCAGCAGCGGACAGGGGAGACACGTCCTGACTTTC. The full variable domain, in which reference TRBV9 and TRBJ2-6 provide the parts outside the CDR3, is DSGVTQTPKHLITATGQRVTLRCSPRSGDLSVYWYQQSLDQGLQFLIQYYNGEERAKGNILERFSAQQFPDLHSELNLSSLELGDSALYFCASSGQGRHVLTFGAGSRLTVL.